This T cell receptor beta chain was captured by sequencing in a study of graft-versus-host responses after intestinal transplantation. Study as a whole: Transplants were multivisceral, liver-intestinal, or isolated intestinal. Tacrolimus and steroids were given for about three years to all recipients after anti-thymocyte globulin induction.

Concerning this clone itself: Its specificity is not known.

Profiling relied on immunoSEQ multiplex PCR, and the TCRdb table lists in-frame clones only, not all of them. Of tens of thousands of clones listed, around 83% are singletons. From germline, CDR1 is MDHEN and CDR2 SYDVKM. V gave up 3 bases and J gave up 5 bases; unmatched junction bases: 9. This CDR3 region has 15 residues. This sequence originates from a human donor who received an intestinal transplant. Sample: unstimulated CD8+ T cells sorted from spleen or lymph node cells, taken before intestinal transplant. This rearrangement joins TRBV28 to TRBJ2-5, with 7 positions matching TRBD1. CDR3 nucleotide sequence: TGTGCCAGCAGTTTGGATGACAGGGTGAGGGAGACCCAGTACTTC. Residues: CASSLDDRVRETQYF.